Presented here are 25 T cell receptor beta chains from one specimen sequenced in a study of blood T cells in healthy people across ages. A second PCR of about 7 to 12 cycles used a sample-barcoded 5' primer and a J-beta primer mix. TCRdb re-analysed the 5' RACE reads in MiXCR, keeping a single row per CDR3 protein. The repertoire holds around 940,000 distinct CDR3 sequences, about 53% seen once, with about 21% in the top ten. The specimen sequenced was blood. These receptors were obtained from a woman aged 55 to 70 in good health.

The chain joins TRBV14 to TRBJ2-7; D remains unclear. CDR3 length equals 12 residues. Trimming stripped 6 bases from V and 7 bases from J, with 13 bases between. Germline CDR1 reads SGHDN; CDR2 reads FVKESK. The CDR3: CASRPSYGEQYF. Written as DNA, the CDR3 is TGTGCCAGCAGACCTTCGTACGGGGAGCAGTACTTC. The variable domain in full, with the rest retrieved from reference TRBV14 and TRBJ2-7, is EAGVTQFPSHSVIEKGQTVTLRCDPISGHDNLYWYRRVMGKEIKFLLHFVKESKQDESGMPNNRFLAERTGGTYSTLKVQPAELEDSGVYFCASRPSYGEQYFGPGTRLTVT.

A remark on this clonotype: The junction departs from the called germline gene at one end, perhaps through a read error. The rearrangement links TRBV10-3 to TRBJ2-7, with D uncertain. The CDR3 covers 12 residues. In germline, CDR1 is ENHRY, CDR2 SYGVKD. CDR3 residues: CAISESSYAQYF. In DNA, the CDR3 is TGTGCCATCAGTGAGTCTAGTTACGCGCAGTACTTC.

This clonotype was seen a single time. The rearrangement joins TRBV19 to TRBJ2-7, with no clear D. The J call may be wrong; the DNA end is better matched by TRBJ2-5. Germline V gene sequence: CDR1 LNHDA, CDR2 SQIVND (reference sequence). The CDR3 has 15 amino acids. The CDR3 nucleotides read TGTGCCAGTAGTACCACCGTAAATAGGGAAGAGACCCAGTACTTC. It codes for CASSTTVNREETQYF.

This chain connects TRBV5-1 to TRBJ2-5; D gene uncertain. The CDR3 is 16 amino acids. Per the germline V gene, CDR1 is SGHRS and CDR2 is YFSETQ. The V end lost 1 base, the J end lost 4 bases, and 17 bases lay between the germline ends. The DNA for the CDR3 is TGCGCCAGCAGCTTGACGGCCGCTGATGGTATAGAGACCCAGTACTTC. Its protein product is CASSLTAADGIETQYF.

This rearrangement joins TRBV24-1 to TRBJ2-5; TRBD1 matches 10 bases. J gave up 3 bases and V 7 bases, and 7 bases lay outside the gene matches. This CDR3 spans 15 amino acids. CDR1 and CDR2 from the germline V gene are KGHDR and SFDVKD. The CDR3 is CATRGTGAQEETQYF. In DNA form, the CDR3 reads TGTGCCACCAGGGGGACAGGGGCCCAGGAAGAGACCCAGTACTTC.

The V call is TRBV5-5, the J call TRBJ1-4; possible D gene TRBD1, 5 bases. Trimming removed 4 bases from V and 2 bases from J, with 12 bases in between. The CDR3 runs 15 residues. Looked up from germline, CDR1 is SGHKS and CDR2 is YYEKEE (reference sequence). CDR3 nucleotides: TGTGCCAGCAGCACCGTAGGGGCGACTAATGAAAAACTGTTTTTT. Translation: CASSTVGATNEKLFF.

Comments on this clonotype: Compared with germline, one end of the junction differs, possibly owing to a read error. V and J are TRBV27 and TRBJ2-4; D is uncertain. With the DNA end fitting TRBJ2-7 better, the J assignment may be wrong. The CDR3 consists of 14 residues. Germline CDR1 and CDR2: MNHEY and SMNVEV (reference sequence). The CDR3 sequence: CVSSLLVSHYEQYF. The CDR3 nucleotides are TGTGTCAGCAGTTTACTGGTCAGCCACTACGAGCAGTACTTC.

This clonotype turned up a few times. V usage is TRBV30 and J usage is TRBJ2-6, with D unclear. The germline gives CDR1 GTSNPN, CDR2 SVGIG (reference sequence). V lost 2 bases, J lost 4 bases, and 3 bases lay in between. The CDR3 runs to 12 residues. CDR3 nucleotide sequence: TGTGCCTGGAGTTGGGGGGCCAACGTCCTGACTTTC. Its translation: CAWSWGANVLTF.

A single count supports this clonotype. The V gene is TRBV7-2, the J gene TRBJ2-7, with 10 positions matching TRBD2. The V and J ends lost 5 bases and 7 bases, in that order; junction bases with no gene match: 17. In germline, CDR1 is SGHTA, CDR2 FQGNSA. This CDR3 is built from 17 residues. CDR3 sequence (DNA): TGTGCCAGCAGCCCCACCCTACTAGCGGGAAGAAACAATGAGCAGTACTTC. Its protein is CASSPTLLAGRNNEQYF.

V usage is TRBV20-1 and J usage is TRBJ1-2; D is unclear. The CDR3 is 10 amino acids. Trimming pared 4 bases from V and 8 bases from J, leaving 8 bases between. Germline V gene lookup returns CDR1 DFQATT and CDR2 SNEGSKA (reference sequence). The CDR3 loop is CSAIVFGYTF. The DNA for the CDR3 is TGCAGTGCTATAGTTTTCGGCTACACCTTC.

This clonotype has more than one count but fewer than ten. The J gene is TRBJ2-5, the V gene TRBV16; no reliable D call. The CDR3 length is 13 residues. The ends were cut back, 2 bases at V and 11 bases at J, with 15 bases in the middle. Germline V gene lookup returns CDR1 KGHSY and CDR2 FQNENV. CDR3 sequence (DNA): TGTGCCAGCAGCCAACCCCTGGCACAAGAGCAGTACTTC. As protein: CASSQPLAQEQYF. Full variable domain (missing parts from reference TRBV16 and TRBJ2-5): GEEVAQTPKHLVRGEGQKAKLYCAPIKGHSYVFWYQQVLKNEFKFLISFQNENVFDETGMPKERFSAKCLPNSPCSLEIQATKLEDSAVYFCASSQPLAQEQYFGPGTRLLVL.

The sample holds a few counts of this clonotype. The chain uses TRBV12-3 or TRBV12-4 and TRBJ1-5; the D is unclear. This CDR3 spans 13 amino acids. Trimming removed 7 bases at V and 1 base at J, with 8 bases between. CDR3 nucleotides: TGTGCCAGCATCGACGACAGCAATCAGCCCCAGCATTTT. Translation gives CASIDDSNQPQHF.

The rearrangement joins TRBV6-5 to TRBJ2-6; a possible D gene is TRBD2 (6 bases). The CDR3 contains 15 residues. Germline V lookup: CDR1 MNHEY, CDR2 SVGAGI. Deletions cut 8 bases from V and 0 bases from J, with 11 bases between. The CDR3 reads CASYLGGSGANVLTF. CDR3 coding DNA: TGTGCCAGCTACCTGGGAGGCTCTGGGGCCAACGTCCTGACTTTC.

The chain carries TRBV12-3 or TRBV12-4 and TRBJ1-2; 7 positions match TRBD1. This CDR3 comprises 14 residues. V gave up 6 bases and J gave up 2 bases; unmatched junction bases: 6. In DNA form, the CDR3 reads TGTGCCAGCAGGGGTACAGGGGCCAACTATGGCTACACCTTC. Amino acid sequence: CASRGTGANYGYTF.

This chain links TRBV7-9 with TRBJ2-7, with 7 bases lining up with TRBD2. After removal of 8 bases from V and 3 bases from J, the junction contained 13 bases not matched to a gene. Germline assignment: CDR1 SEHNR and CDR2 FQNEAQ (reference sequence). CDR3 length: 15 residues. DNA for the CDR3: TGTGCCAGCGGCAGAGGACTAGGGAATAACTACGAGCAGTACTTC. It specifies CASGRGLGNNYEQYF.

This sequence joins TRBV6-2 or TRBV6-3 and TRBJ2-7, with D perhaps TRBD1 (5 bases). CDR1 MNHEY and CDR2 SVGEGT come from the germline V gene. The CDR3 totals 14 residues. The V end lost 5 bases, the J end lost 5 bases, and 16 bases lay between the germline ends. Here the CDR3 reads CASSLQPGWDEQYF. The CDR3 DNA follows: TGTGCCAGCAGTCTACAACCAGGGTGGGACGAGCAGTACTTC.

The V call is TRBV6-2 or TRBV6-3, the J call TRBJ2-5; TRBD1 agrees at 8 bases. In germline, CDR1 is MNHEY, CDR2 SVGEGT. Trimming cost V 5 bases and J 4 bases; bases outside gene matches: 12. This CDR3 is built from 16 residues. For the CDR3, the DNA is TGTGCCAGCAGTAGAAACCGACAGGGGCGAAGAGAGACCCAGTACTTC. The encoded protein is CASSRNRQGRRETQYF.

This clonotype was seen only a few times. The chain has TRBV28 and TRBJ2-5; 10 bases match TRBD1. The J call is doubtful: the DNA matches TRBJ2-7 better. The CDR3 spans 15 residues. Germline-derived CDR1 and CDR2 are MDHEN and SYDVKM. The CDR3 DNA sequence: TGTGCCAGCAGCCTTACCGGGACAGGGGTTTTCGAGCAGTACTTC. This sequence encodes CASSLTGTGVFEQYF.

The chain carries TRBV14 and TRBJ2-3; possibly TRBD2 for D (6 bases). Per germline, CDR1 SGHDN and CDR2 FVKESK. This CDR3 region has 16 residues. Trimming took 1 base from V and 0 from J, leaving 11 bases between them. CDR3 residues: CASSQVADPSTDTQYF. DNA of the CDR3: TGTGCCAGCAGCCAAGTAGCGGACCCTAGCACAGATACGCAGTATTTT.

On this clonotype itself: One end of the junction does not line up with germline, which may come from a read error. V and J are TRBV12-3 or TRBV12-4 and TRBJ2-7; D is undetermined. The CDR3 covers 14 residues. In nucleotides, the CDR3 is TGTGCCAGCAGACGGACCTCCTCCTCCTTCGAGCAGTACTTC. This sequence encodes CASRRTSSSFEQYF.

V gene TRBV27 combines with J gene TRBJ2-3, with TRBD2 matching over 14 bases. The J segment lost 1 base and the V segment lost 5 bases, leaving 8 bases of the junction unmatched. The length of the CDR3 is 18 residues. CDR1 and CDR2 from the germline V gene are MNHEY and SMNVEV (reference sequence). In DNA, the CDR3 is TGTGCCAGCAGTCAGGGACTAGCGGGGGAAGCACGCACAGATACGCAGTATTTT. Its protein is CASSQGLAGEARTDTQYF.

Concerning this clonotype itself: Possible read error: a much larger clone is one base away. The chain employs TRBV7-9 and TRBJ2-2; TRBD2 might be the D (7 bases). This CDR3 comprises 15 residues. The germline V gene encodes CDR1 SEHNR and CDR2 FQNEAQ (reference sequence). Between the trimmed V and J ends, which lost 5 bases and 5 bases, there was a span of 15 bases. The CDR3 DNA reads TGTGCCAGCAGCCCGCTCGGGGGGCAAACCGGGGAGCTGTTTTTT. As protein: CASSPLGGQTGELFF.

The genes are TRBV28 and TRBJ2-5; 9 bases fit TRBD2. With the DNA end fitting TRBJ2-7 better, the J assignment may be wrong. This CDR3 contains 15 residues. Germline CDR1 reads MDHEN; CDR2 reads SYDVKM. This CDR3 reads CASSFAGLASYEQYF. The CDR3 DNA follows: TGTGCCAGCAGTTTTGCGGGACTAGCATCCTACGAGCAGTACTTC.

A few counts support this clonotype. The V and J genes are TRBV6-2 or TRBV6-3 and TRBJ1-5; D unresolved. The CDR3 totals 14 residues. CDR1 is MNHEY and CDR2 is SVGEGT in the germline V gene. V dropped 6 bases and J dropped 1 base, with 10 bases sitting between them. The DNA for the CDR3 is TGTGCCAGCAGGGCCCACAAGAGCAATCAGCCCCAGCATTTT. Its protein product is CASRAHKSNQPQHF.

The chain joins TRBV25-1 to TRBJ1-6; 9 bases align to TRBD1. The germline V gene has CDR1 MGHDK and CDR2 SYGVNS. The CDR3 runs to 14 residues. V gave up 5 bases and J gave up 8 bases; unmatched junction bases: 4. The CDR3, as DNA: TGTGCCAGCAGTAAGGACAGGGGATATTCACCCCTCCACTTT. Translation gives CASSKDRGYSPLHF.